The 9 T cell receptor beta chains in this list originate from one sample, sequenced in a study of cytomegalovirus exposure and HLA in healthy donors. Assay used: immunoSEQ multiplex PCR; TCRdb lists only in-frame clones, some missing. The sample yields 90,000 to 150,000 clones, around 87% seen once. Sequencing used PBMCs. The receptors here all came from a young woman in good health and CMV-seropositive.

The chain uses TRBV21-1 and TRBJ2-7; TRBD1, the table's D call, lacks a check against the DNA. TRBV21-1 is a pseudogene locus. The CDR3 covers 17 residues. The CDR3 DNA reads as TGTGCCAGCAGCAAAGGAGGGACAGCTCGGACCTCCTACGAGCAGTACTTC. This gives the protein CASSKGGTARTSYEQYF.

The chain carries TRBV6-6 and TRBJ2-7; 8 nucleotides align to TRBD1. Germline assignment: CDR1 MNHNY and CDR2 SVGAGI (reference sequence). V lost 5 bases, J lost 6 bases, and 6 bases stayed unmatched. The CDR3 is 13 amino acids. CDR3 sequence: CASSQIGTGEQYF. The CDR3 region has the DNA TGTGCCAGCAGTCAAATAGGGACAGGCGAGCAGTACTTC.

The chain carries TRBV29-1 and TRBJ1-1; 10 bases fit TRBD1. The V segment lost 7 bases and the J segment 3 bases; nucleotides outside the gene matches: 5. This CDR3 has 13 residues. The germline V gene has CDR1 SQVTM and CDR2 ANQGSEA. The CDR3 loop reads CSAGQGTDTEAFF. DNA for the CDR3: TGCAGCGCGGGACAGGGGACGGACACTGAAGCTTTCTTT.

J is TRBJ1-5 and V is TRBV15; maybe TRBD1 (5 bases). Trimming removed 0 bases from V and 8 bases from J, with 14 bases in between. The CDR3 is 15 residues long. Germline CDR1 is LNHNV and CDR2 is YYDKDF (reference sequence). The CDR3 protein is CATSRDLQGKKPQHF. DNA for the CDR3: TGTGCCACCAGCAGAGATTTGCAGGGAAAGAAGCCCCAGCATTTT.

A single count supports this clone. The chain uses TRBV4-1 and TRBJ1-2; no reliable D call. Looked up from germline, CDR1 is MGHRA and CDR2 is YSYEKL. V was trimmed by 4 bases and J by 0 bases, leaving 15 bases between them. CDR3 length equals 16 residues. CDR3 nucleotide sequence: TGCGCCAGCAGCCGACTACCACAGAATCCTAACTATGGCTACACCTTC. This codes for CASSRLPQNPNYGYTF.

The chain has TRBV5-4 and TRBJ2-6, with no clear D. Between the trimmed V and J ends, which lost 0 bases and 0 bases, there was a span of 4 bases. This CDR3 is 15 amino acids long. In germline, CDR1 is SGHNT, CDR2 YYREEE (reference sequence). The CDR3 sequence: CASSLDSSGANVLTF. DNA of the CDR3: TGTGCCAGCAGCTTGGACAGCTCTGGGGCCAACGTCCTGACTTTC.

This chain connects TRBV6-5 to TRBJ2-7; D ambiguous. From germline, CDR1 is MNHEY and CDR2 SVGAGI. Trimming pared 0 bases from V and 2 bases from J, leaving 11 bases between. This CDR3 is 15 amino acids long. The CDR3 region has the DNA TGTGCCAGCAGTTACTCCGAGACACGAGCCTACGAGCAGTACTTC. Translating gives CASSYSETRAYEQYF.

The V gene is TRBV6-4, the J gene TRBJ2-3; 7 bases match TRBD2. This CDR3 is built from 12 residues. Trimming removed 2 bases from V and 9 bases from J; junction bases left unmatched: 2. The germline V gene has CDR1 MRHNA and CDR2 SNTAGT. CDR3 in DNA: TGTGCCAGCAGTGACGCTAGCGGCACGCAGTATTTT. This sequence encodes CASSDASGTQYF.

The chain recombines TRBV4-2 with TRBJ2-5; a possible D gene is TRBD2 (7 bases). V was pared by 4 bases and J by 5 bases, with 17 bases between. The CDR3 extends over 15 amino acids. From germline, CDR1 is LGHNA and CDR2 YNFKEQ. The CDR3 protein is CASSPFTRGHETQYF. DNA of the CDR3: TGTGCCAGCAGCCCATTTACGCGGGGGCATGAGACCCAGTACTTC.